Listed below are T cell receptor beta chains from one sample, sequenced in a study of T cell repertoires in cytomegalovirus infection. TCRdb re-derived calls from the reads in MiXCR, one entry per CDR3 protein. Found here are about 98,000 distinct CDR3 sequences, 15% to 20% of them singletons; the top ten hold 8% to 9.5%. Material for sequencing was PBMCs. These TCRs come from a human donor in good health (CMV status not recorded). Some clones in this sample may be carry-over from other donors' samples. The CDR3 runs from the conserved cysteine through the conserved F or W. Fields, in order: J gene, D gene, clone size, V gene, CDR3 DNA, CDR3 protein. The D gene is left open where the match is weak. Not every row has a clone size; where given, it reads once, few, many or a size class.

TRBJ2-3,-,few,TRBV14,TGTGCCAGCAGCCAAGCAGGGGAACGGATCACAGATACGCAGTATTTT,CASSQAGERITDTQYF
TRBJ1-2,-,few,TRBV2,TGTGCCAGCATTCAAGGACGAGCTAACTATGGCTACACCTTC,CASIQGRANYGYTF
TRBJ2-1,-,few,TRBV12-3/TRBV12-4,TGTGCCAGCAGTCCGGGGACGAAGGCCAGGGGTTTATTCTTC,CASSPGTKARGLFF
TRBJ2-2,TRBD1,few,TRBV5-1,TGCGCCAGCAGTCCTTTCGGACAGGGCACCGGGGAGCTGTTTTTT,CASSPFGQGTGELFF
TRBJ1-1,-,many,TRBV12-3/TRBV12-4,TGTGCCAGCAGTTCAATCTACAGGGAAGAGACTGAAGCTTTCTTT,CASSSIYREETEAFF
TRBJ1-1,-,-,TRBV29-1,TGCAGCGTTGGGGGTAGGGTTAATGAAGCTTTCTTT,CSVGGRVNEAFF
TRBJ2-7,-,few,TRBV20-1,TGCAGTGCAGGGGCCTACGAGCAGTACTTC,CSAGAYEQYF
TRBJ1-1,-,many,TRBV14,TGTGCCAGCAGCCAAGAAGGGATTTATGAAGCTTTCTTT,CASSQEGIYEAFF
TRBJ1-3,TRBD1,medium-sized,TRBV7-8,TGTGCCAGCAGCTTAGGTTTTCAGGGGGCCCCCCTCGGAAACACCATATATTTT,CASSLGFQGAPLGNTIYF
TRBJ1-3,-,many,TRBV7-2,TGTGCCAGCAGCCCCTCACGAATTGGAAACACCATATATTTT,CASSPSRIGNTIYF
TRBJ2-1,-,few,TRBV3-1,TGTGCCAGCAGCCTTAGGGGCCAGGAGAGAAATGAGCAGTTCTTC,CASSLRGQERNEQFF
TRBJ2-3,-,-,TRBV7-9,TGTGCCAGCAGCTTGGGGTACACAGATGCGCAGTATTTT,CASSLGYTDAQYF
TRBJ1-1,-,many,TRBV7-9,TGTGCCAGCAGCCCGCCGAGGGTTGAAGCTTTCTTT,CASSPPRVEAFF
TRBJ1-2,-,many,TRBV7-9,TGTGCCAGCAGCTTGGAACAGGGATGGGCCTATGGCTACACCTTC,CASSLEQGWAYGYTF
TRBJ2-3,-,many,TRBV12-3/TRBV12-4,TGTGCCAGCAGTGCGGAGGCTAGCACAGATACGCAGTATTTT,CASSAEASTDTQYF
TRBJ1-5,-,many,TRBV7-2,TGTGCCAGCAGCTCCCGGGGACCGAATAGCAATCAGCCCCAGCATTTT,CASSSRGPNSNQPQHF
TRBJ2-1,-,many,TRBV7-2,TGTGCCAGCAGCTCCCGATTTATTGGGGGCTTGAATGAGCAGTTCTTC,CASSSRFIGGLNEQFF
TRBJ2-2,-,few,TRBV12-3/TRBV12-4,TGTGCCAGCACCCGAACCGGGGAGCTGTTTTTT,CASTRTGELFF
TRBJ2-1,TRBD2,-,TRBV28,TGTGCCAGCAGAAAGGGTGGACTAGCGGGGACGTTCTTC,CASRKGGLAGTFF
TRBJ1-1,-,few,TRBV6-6,TGTGCCAGCAGAAAACAGGGAGGAAGGGACACTGAAGCTTTCTTT,CASRKQGGRDTEAFF
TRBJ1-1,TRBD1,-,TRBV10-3,TGTGCCATCAGCCGCACGACAGGGGCGGACTTGAACACTGAAGCTTTCTTT,CAISRTTGADLNTEAFF
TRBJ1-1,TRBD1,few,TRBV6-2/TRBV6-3,TGTGCCAGCAGTTACGGACAGGGAATTGAAGCTTTCTTT,CASSYGQGIEAFF
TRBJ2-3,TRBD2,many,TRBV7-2,TGTGCCAGCAGCTTAGTGTCTCTCACTAGCGGGGGGGCCCACACAGATACGCAGTATTTT,CASSLVSLTSGGAHTDTQYF
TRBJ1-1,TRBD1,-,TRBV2,TGTGCCAGCAGAGGCGGGACAGCAAACACTGAAGCTTTCTTT,CASRGGTANTEAFF
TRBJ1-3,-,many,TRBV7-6,TGTGCCAGCAGCCTTGGCCTGGGAAACACCATATATTTT,CASSLGLGNTIYF
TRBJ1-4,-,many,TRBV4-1,TGCGCCAGCAGCCTCGGGAGCGGGGCTAATGAAAAACTGTTTTTT,CASSLGSGANEKLFF
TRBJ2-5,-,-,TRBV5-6,TGTGCCAGCAGCTTGTCGGTCTCAGAGAAAGAGACCCAGTACTTC,CASSLSVSEKETQYF
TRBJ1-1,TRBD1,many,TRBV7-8,TGTGCCAGCAGCTGGCAGGGGGCCGGCACTGAAGCTTTCTTT,CASSWQGAGTEAFF
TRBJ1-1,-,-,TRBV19,TGTGCCAGTAGTATAGGCAGGGTTAGCACTGAAGCTTTCTTT,CASSIGRVSTEAFF
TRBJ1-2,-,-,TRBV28,TGTGCCAGCAGTATTCCTGGGACGCCTGGGGGCTATGGCTACACCTTC,CASSIPGTPGGYGYTF
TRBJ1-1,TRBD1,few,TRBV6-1,TGTGCCACCCACAGGGGACAGACCAACACTGAAGCTTTCTTT,CATHRGQTNTEAFF
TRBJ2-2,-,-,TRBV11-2,TGTGCCAGCAGCCCGGACAGCTCGAACACCGGGGAGCTGTTTTTT,CASSPDSSNTGELFF
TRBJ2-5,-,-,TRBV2,TGTGCCAGCCGCAGCGTACAATCAGAGACCCATTACTTC,CASRSVQSETHYF
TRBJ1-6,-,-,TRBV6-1,TGTGCCAGCGCCCAGGGACGGATGGATTCACCCCTCCACTTT,CASAQGRMDSPLHF
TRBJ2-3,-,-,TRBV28,TGTGCCAGCTCAACGGCGGGGGCCGGGGCAGATACGCAGTATTTT,CASSTAGAGADTQYF
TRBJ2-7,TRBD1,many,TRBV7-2,TGTGCCAGCAGCTTAGTTTTCAGGACAGGGTCGTACGAGCAGTACTTC,CASSLVFRTGSYEQYF
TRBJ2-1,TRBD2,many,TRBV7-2,TGTGCCAGCAGAGCGACACTAGCGGGGGGGTACCCTAGCCATGAGCAGTTCTTC,CASRATLAGGYPSHEQFF
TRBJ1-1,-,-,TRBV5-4,TGTGCCAGCAGCGTACAGTCGAACACTGAAGCTTTCTTT,CASSVQSNTEAFF
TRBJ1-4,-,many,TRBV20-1,TGCAGTGCCATACAGGGCGCAAGGGAAAAACTGTTTTTT,CSAIQGAREKLFF
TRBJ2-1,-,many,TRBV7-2,TGTGCCAGCAGCTTAGCGGGGGCCGTAGGGGATGAGCAGTTCTTC,CASSLAGAVGDEQFF
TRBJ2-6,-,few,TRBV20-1,TGCAGTGCTTCGTCCCATAGGGGCTCTGGGGCCAACGTCCTGACTTTC,CSASSHRGSGANVLTF
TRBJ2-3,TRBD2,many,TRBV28,TGTGCCAGCCTAGCGGGGGGTCCCTGGGCAGATACGCAGTATTTT,CASLAGGPWADTQYF
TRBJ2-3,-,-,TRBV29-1,TGCAGCGTTGCGATAGATACGCAGTATTTT,CSVAIDTQYF
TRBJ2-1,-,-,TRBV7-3,TGTGCCAGCAGCTTAAACCCGGGGGCGGCCTACAATGAGCAGTTCTTC,CASSLNPGAAYNEQFF
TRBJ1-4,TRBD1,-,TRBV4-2,TGTGCCAGCAGCCAAGACGCCGGGACAGGGGGGATTGGTGAAAAACTGTTTTTT,CASSQDAGTGGIGEKLFF
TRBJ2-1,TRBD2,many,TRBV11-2,TGTGCCAGCAGCTCCAGCGGGGTCGGGGTTGATGAGCAGTTCTTC,CASSSSGVGVDEQFF
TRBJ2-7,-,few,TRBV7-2,TGTGCCAGCAGGCCTGACTACTACTCCTACGAGCAGTACTTC,CASRPDYYSYEQYF
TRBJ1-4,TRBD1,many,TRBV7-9,TGTGCCAGCAGCTTAGAGGGGGACAGGGGGCGCGAAAAACTGTTTTTT,CASSLEGDRGREKLFF
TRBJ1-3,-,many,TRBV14,TGTGCCAGCAGCCCGCCAGGGAACTCTGGAAACACCATATATTTT,CASSPPGNSGNTIYF
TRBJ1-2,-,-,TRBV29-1,TGCAGCGTTGAGGCCCACTATGGCTACACCTTC,CSVEAHYGYTF
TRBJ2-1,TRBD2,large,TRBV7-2,TGTGCCAGCAGCCCGTGGACTAGTCGGAATGAGCAGTTCTTC,CASSPWTSRNEQFF
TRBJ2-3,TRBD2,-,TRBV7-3,TGTGCCAGCAGCCCCTCGCGGGGGGGACGATCAGATACGCAGTATTTT,CASSPSRGGRSDTQYF
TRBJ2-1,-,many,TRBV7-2,TGTGCCAGCAGCTTATTAAAGAGTCTCCCGTTTGAGTTCTTC,CASSLLKSLPFEFF
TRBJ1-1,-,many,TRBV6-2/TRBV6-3,TGTGCCAGCAGAAGGATGAACACTGAAGCTTTCTTT,CASRRMNTEAFF
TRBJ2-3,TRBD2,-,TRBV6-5,TGTGCCAGCAGTTACATCAGTTGGGAGGGTGGTACGCAGTATTTT,CASSYISWEGGTQYF
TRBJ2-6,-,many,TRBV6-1,TGTGCCAGCAGGCGTCCAGGGCAGGGGTCTCTCACCTCTGGGGCCAACGTCCTGACTTTC,CASRRPGQGSLTSGANVLTF
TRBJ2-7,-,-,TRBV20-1,TGCAGTGTTGAGCTAGGGAGTACCTACGAGCAGTACTTC,CSVELGSTYEQYF
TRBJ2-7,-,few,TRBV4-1,TGCGCCAGCAGCCAAAGGGACCACTCCTACGAGCAGTACTTC,CASSQRDHSYEQYF